Sequencing of this T cell receptor (beta chain) was carried out in a study of T cell clusters in autoimmune cytopenias. This clonotype is medium-sized by frequency. The CDR3 covers 20 residues. TRB was amplified from roughly 250 ng of peripheral blood genomic DNA per sample. One tube held mixed TRB-A and TRB-B primer pools for touch-down PCR. Each CDR3 protein gets one entry in TCRdb, which reprocessed the multiplex PCR reads and gives no DNA. Here the sample table reports some 5,000 distinct CDR3 sequences. These sequences were also reported in another study, on T cell repertoires in aging, cancer and after chemotherapy.

The V and J genes are TRBV12-3 or TRBV12-4 and TRBJ2-1; TCRdb gives TRBD1 as the D gene, but with no DNA this cannot be confirmed. The receptor comes from a human donor in good health. Sequenced: peripheral blood. The CDR3 reads CASSFLGSGTEASSYNEQFF.